This T cell receptor (beta chain) was profiled in a study of human T cells and chemical hapten exposure. This CDR3 is 17 amino acids long. J lost 0 bases, V lost 0 bases, and 8 bases had no gene match. The V gene's germline CDR1 is MNHEY and CDR2 SVGAGI. Unseparated into fractions, whole blood served as the source from which total RNA was extracted. The table lists this clonotype with a few counts. Unique molecular identifiers were affixed to discrete cDNA molecules within the library. Methods used by the authors: TCR counts had a median of about 94,000 per sample and spanned roughly 23,224 to 700,000. TCRdb ran MiXCR on the reads and lists one entry per CDR3 protein. What appears here as the V and J calls and clone size reflects TCRdb's work, not the paper's. Of 120,000 or so distinct CDR3 sequences in the sample, around 8.5% were seen once.

The chain links TRBV6-5 to TRBJ2-7; 7 bases align to TRBD2. This TCR was recovered from a human donor in good health. Some clones in this sample may be carry-over from other donors' samples. Sequenced input: whole blood. The DNA of the CDR3 is TGTGCCAGCAGTTACTCCCTGGGAGCGGGGAGCTCCTACGAGCAGTACTTC. Protein product: CASSYSLGAGSSYEQYF.